The 28 T cell receptor beta chains given below trace back to one sample, sequenced in a study of blood T cell repertoires in COVID-19. Sequencing was performed with immunoSEQ multiplex PCR; in TCRdb, only in-frame clones are kept and a portion is missing. The sample contains under 200,000 clones, around four fifths of which appear only once. The specimen sequenced was peripheral blood. The receptors here all came from a man between 40 and 49 years old who had recovered from COVID-19.

V gene TRBV7-3 combines with J gene TRBJ2-3; D uncertain. This CDR3 has 14 amino acids. Trimming left V 4 bases short and J 5 bases short, with 13 bases between. Germline loops: CDR1 SGHTA, CDR2 FQGTGA. CDR3 in amino acids: CASSSGFSGDTQYF. The CDR3 nucleotides read TGTGCCAGCAGCTCAGGTTTTTCCGGAGATACGCAGTATTTT.

CDR3 loop: CASSPLGLASTDTQYF. The CDR3 bases are TGTGCCAGCAGCCCCCTAGGACTTGCTAGCACAGATACGCAGTATTTT. The chain carries TRBV7-8 and TRBJ2-3, with a tentative D call TRBD2 (5 bases). Trimming removed 5 bases from V and 0 bases from J, with 15 bases in between. Germline V gives CDR1 SGHVS, CDR2 FQNEAQ. The CDR3 consists of 16 residues.

The rearrangement links TRBV7-2 to TRBJ2-7; TRBD2 agrees at 8 bases. V dropped 2 bases and J dropped 2; count of bases not matched to a gene: 2. This CDR3 contains 14 residues. Per germline, CDR1 SGHTA and CDR2 FQGNSA. CDR3 in amino acids: CASSLIAGPYEQYF. The CDR3 DNA sequence: TGTGCCAGCAGCTTAATAGCGGGACCCTACGAGCAGTACTTC.

The chain carries TRBV7-6 and TRBJ1-2, with D possibly being TRBD1 (5 bases). Trimming removed 1 base from V and 3 bases from J, with 27 bases in between. This CDR3 is 20 amino acids long. The germline gives CDR1 SGHVS, CDR2 FNYEAQ. The CDR3 sequence is CASSLVSSWGGEDHDYGYTF. The CDR3 DNA follows: TGTGCCAGCAGCTTAGTATCTTCCTGGGGAGGGGAGGACCATGACTATGGCTACACCTTC. Full variable domain (remainder filled in from reference TRBV7-6 and TRBJ1-2): GAGVSQSPRYKVTKRGQDVALRCDPISGHVSLYWYRQALGQGPEFLTYFNYEAQQDKSGLPNDRFSAERPEGSISTLTIQRTEQRDSAMYRCASSLVSSWGGEDHDYGYTFGSGTRLTVV.

This chain links TRBV6-5 with TRBJ1-2, with 11 bases aligning to TRBD1. The CDR3 is made up of 14 amino acids. The trim removed 5 bases at V and 7 bases at J, leaving 6 bases unmatched. Germline CDR1 reads MNHEY; CDR2 reads SVGAGI. The chain's CDR3 is CASSLGQGARGYTF. CDR3 sequence (DNA): TGTGCCAGCAGTCTCGGACAGGGGGCGCGTGGCTACACCTTC.

This clone has a handful of counts. The genes are TRBV28 and TRBJ1-6; D is unresolved. The V gene's germline CDR1 is MDHEN and CDR2 SYDVKM. V shed 5 bases and J shed 7 bases, with 15 bases lying between them. This CDR3 contains 15 residues. The CDR3 DNA reads TGTGCCAGCAGTCGCTCGAGCGTAAAGAATTCACCCCTCCACTTT. Its protein product is CASSRSSVKNSPLHF.

This chain links TRBV9 with TRBJ1-1; 11 positions agree with TRBD1. Germline CDR1 SGDLS, CDR2 YYNGEE. The length of the CDR3 is 15 residues. The junction had 2 bases not matched to a gene; V was cut back by 2 bases and J by 2 bases. The CDR3 region is CASSVGTGGNTEAFF. The DNA for the CDR3 is TGTGCCAGCAGCGTTGGGACAGGGGGAAACACTGAAGCTTTCTTT.

The J gene is TRBJ2-1, the V gene TRBV27, with TRBD2 matching 11 bases. The CDR3 loop spans 15 amino acids. The germline CDR1 and CDR2 sequences are MNHEY and SMNVEV (reference sequence). With V trimmed by 8 bases and J by 7 bases, 10 bases remained unmatched. This chain's CDR3 is CASVPGTSGGNEQFF. The CDR3 bases are TGTGCCAGCGTACCCGGGACTAGCGGAGGGAATGAGCAGTTCTTC.

V and J are TRBV2 and TRBJ2-7; a possible D gene is TRBD1 (5 bases). The CDR3 spans 13 residues. Germline CDR1 reads SNHLY; CDR2 reads FYNNEI. V gave up 1 base and J gave up 3 bases, with 7 bases separating them. CDR3 sequence (DNA): TGTGCCAGCAGTGAAGGGACACGCTACGAGCAGTACTTC. This translates into CASSEGTRYEQYF.

The chain links TRBV7-2 to TRBJ1-1; no clear D gene. The CDR3 runs to 11 residues. The germline V gene encodes CDR1 SGHTA and CDR2 FQGNSA. V lost 3 bases and J lost 10, with 9 bases in between. The CDR3 sequence is CASSLEVRAFF. The CDR3 coding sequence is TGTGCCAGCAGCTTGGAGGTGAGAGCTTTCTTT.

V is TRBV2 and J is TRBJ2-1; D is unclear. The V and J ends lost 6 bases and 9 bases respectively, with 15 bases between them. The CDR3 sequence is 13 residues long. Germline assignment: CDR1 SNHLY and CDR2 FYNNEI. In nucleotides, the CDR3 is TGTGCCAGCAGGTTCGAGAAGCACGGTGAGCAGTTCTTC. Encoded protein: CASRFEKHGEQFF.

The chain couples TRBV29-1 to TRBJ2-1; TRBD1 agrees at 7 bases. The ends lost 1 base at V and 0 bases at J; junction bases unmatched: 0. Germline V gives CDR1 SQVTM, CDR2 ANQGSEA. The CDR3 has 14 amino acids. In DNA, the CDR3 is TGCAGCGTTGAAGGGGACAGCTCCTACAATGAGCAGTTCTTC. Translated: CSVEGDSSYNEQFF.

This clone was picked up one time. The chain employs TRBV6-5 and TRBJ2-1; D ambiguous. This CDR3 is built from 13 residues. CDR1 MNHEY and CDR2 SVGAGI come from the germline V gene. V was clipped by 0 bases and J by 7 bases, with 7 bases between them. Written as DNA, the CDR3 is TGTGCCAGCAGTTACTCGACTCGAAATGAGCAGTTCTTC. It specifies CASSYSTRNEQFF.

V is TRBV12-3 or TRBV12-4 and J is TRBJ1-1; D may be TRBD1 (6 bases). V shed 6 bases and J shed 5 bases, with 13 bases lying between them. This CDR3 has 13 residues. The CDR3 is CASRPGVGTEAFF. CDR3 bases: TGTGCCAGCAGACCAGGGGTTGGAACTGAAGCTTTCTTT.

The chain carries TRBV5-1 and TRBJ2-3, with D maybe TRBD1 (6 bases). Per germline, CDR1 SGHRS and CDR2 YFSETQ. Trimming removed 5 bases from V and 6 bases from J, with 16 bases in between. The CDR3 extends over 14 amino acids. CDR3 protein: CASRDRASGDTQYF. CDR3 nucleotide sequence: TGCGCCAGCAGGGACAGAGCTTCGGGGGATACGCAGTATTTT.

The V call is TRBV2, the J call TRBJ2-5; 10 bases are shared with TRBD1. V lost 5 bases and J lost 4; bases outside the gene matches: 7. The CDR3 extends over 15 amino acids. Germline CDR1 reads SNHLY; CDR2 reads FYNNEI. The CDR3 DNA reads TGTGCCAGCAGTCCGGACAGGGGGAGGCGAGAGACCCAGTACTTC. This gives the protein CASSPDRGRRETQYF.

V usage is TRBV27 and J usage is TRBJ2-7, with D tentatively TRBD1 (6 bases). Deletions cut 3 bases from V and 0 bases from J, with 12 bases between. CDR3 size: 15 residues. In germline, CDR1 is MNHEY, CDR2 SMNVEV (reference sequence). The CDR3 nucleotides are TGTGCCAGCAGTTTGAGGGGGACCCTCTCCTACGAGCAGTACTTC. Its translation: CASSLRGTLSYEQYF.

This clone was observed a single time. This chain connects TRBV4-3 to TRBJ2-7; D possibly corresponds to TRBD1 (6 bases). The CDR3 is made up of 16 amino acids. The V end was cut by 0 bases, the J end by 6 bases, with 18 bases between. CDR1 and CDR2 (germline): LGHNA, YSLEER. Here the CDR3 DNA reads TGCGCCAGCAGCCAAGATTCCGGGACATCCCTAGTCGAGCAGTACTTC. This gives the protein CASSQDSGTSLVEQYF.

V is TRBV7-8 and J is TRBJ2-1; TRBD2 matches 9 bases. This CDR3 spans 15 amino acids. CDR1 and CDR2 from the germline V gene are SGHVS and FQNEAQ. The V gene end was trimmed by 0 bases and the J gene end by 8 bases; junction bases not matched to a gene: 5. The chain's CDR3 is CASSLAGRGGHEQFF. For the CDR3, the DNA is TGTGCCAGCAGCTTAGCGGGGCGGGGGGGCCATGAGCAGTTCTTC.

The chain is built from TRBV3-1 (or the pseudogene TRBV3-2) and TRBJ2-7; tentative D call: TRBD1 (5 bases). This CDR3 is built from 15 residues. Germline CDR1 reads LGHDT; CDR2 reads YNNKEL (reference sequence). Trimming took 1 base from V and 3 from J, leaving 13 bases between them. DNA for the CDR3: TGTGCCAGCAGCCAAGCTAGGACACCACTCTACGAGCAGTACTTC. Residues: CASSQARTPLYEQYF.

The rearrangement links TRBV7-2 to TRBJ2-1; 8 positions agree with TRBD2. The germline V gene encodes CDR1 SGHTA and CDR2 FQGNSA. V lost 1 base and J lost 4; bases outside the gene matches: 6. This CDR3 comprises 16 residues. CDR3 nucleotide sequence: TGTGCCAGCAGCTTAGGCAGCGGGGGACCTTACAATGAGCAGTTCTTC. This gives the protein CASSLGSGGPYNEQFF.

J is TRBJ1-2 and V is TRBV12-3 or TRBV12-4, with TRBD1 matching 7 bases. V was clipped by 6 bases and J by 6 bases; unmatched bases: 7. The CDR3 extends over 13 amino acids. As DNA, the CDR3 is TGTGCCAGCAGCAGGGACAGTCTCCATGGCTACACCTTC. Its protein is CASSRDSLHGYTF.

The J gene is TRBJ2-3, the V gene TRBV7-3; 10 bases align to TRBD2. Germline CDR1 SGHTA, CDR2 FQGTGA. The CDR3 loop spans 17 amino acids. V was pared by 0 bases and J by 5 bases, with 8 bases of the junction left unmatched. The CDR3 DNA follows: TGTGCCAGCAGCTTAACCCCTCTAGCGGGAGTGGGAGATACGCAGTATTTT. Translation gives CASSLTPLAGVGDTQYF.

The rearrangement uses TRBV27 and TRBJ2-3, with 7 nucleotides matching TRBD1. The CDR3 has 14 residues. Trimming cost V 6 bases and J 1 base; bases outside gene matches: 4. From germline, CDR1 is MNHEY and CDR2 SMNVEV (reference sequence). CDR3 nucleotide sequence: TGTGCCAGCAGGAGGGGACAGCGCACAGATACGCAGTATTTT. This codes for CASRRGQRTDTQYF.

The chain employs TRBV4-3 and TRBJ1-5, with D tentatively TRBD1 (5 bases). The length of the CDR3 is 18 residues. The V end was cut by 1 base, the J end by 5 bases, with 21 bases between. The germline V gene has CDR1 LGHNA and CDR2 YSLEER. CDR3: CASSQGAGGARGDQPQHF. Written as DNA, the CDR3 is TGCGCCAGCAGCCAAGGGGCGGGAGGGGCTCGAGGCGATCAGCCCCAGCATTTT.

This chain uses TRBV6-2 or TRBV6-3 with TRBJ1-2; D might be TRBD1 (5 bases). The CDR3 sequence is 14 residues long. Germline CDR1 MNHEY, CDR2 SVGEGT. V shed 2 bases and J shed 4 bases, with 11 bases lying between them. The CDR3 spells CASSYPGQGYGYTF. The CDR3 bases are TGTGCCAGCAGTTACCCCGGGCAGGGCTATGGCTACACCTTC.

The chain uses TRBV7-2 and TRBJ2-3, with a possible D match to TRBD2 (8 bases). This CDR3 comprises 16 residues. In germline, CDR1 is SGHTA, CDR2 FQGNSA. V shed 4 bases and J shed 1 base, with 15 bases lying between them. As DNA, the CDR3 is TGTGCCAGCAGCTACAGGGGAGCGGGGGGCACAGATACGCAGTATTTT. Protein product: CASSYRGAGGTDTQYF.

This clone occurred a few times. The chain recombines TRBV7-9 with TRBJ1-2; D gene unclear. V was clipped by 5 bases and J by 0 bases, with 13 bases between them. The CDR3 has 15 amino acids. In germline, CDR1 is SEHNR, CDR2 FQNEAQ (reference sequence). The CDR3 sequence is CASSPVVLSNYGYTF. The DNA of the CDR3 is TGTGCCAGCAGCCCTGTTGTGTTGTCTAACTATGGCTACACCTTC. The full variable domain, its missing parts supplied by reference TRBV7-9 and TRBJ1-2, is DTGVSQNPRHKITKRGQNVTFRCDPISEHNRLYWYRQTLGQGPEFLTYFQNEAQLEKSRLLSDRFSAERPKGSFSTLEIQRTEQGDSAMYLCASSPVVLSNYGYTFGSGTRLTVV.